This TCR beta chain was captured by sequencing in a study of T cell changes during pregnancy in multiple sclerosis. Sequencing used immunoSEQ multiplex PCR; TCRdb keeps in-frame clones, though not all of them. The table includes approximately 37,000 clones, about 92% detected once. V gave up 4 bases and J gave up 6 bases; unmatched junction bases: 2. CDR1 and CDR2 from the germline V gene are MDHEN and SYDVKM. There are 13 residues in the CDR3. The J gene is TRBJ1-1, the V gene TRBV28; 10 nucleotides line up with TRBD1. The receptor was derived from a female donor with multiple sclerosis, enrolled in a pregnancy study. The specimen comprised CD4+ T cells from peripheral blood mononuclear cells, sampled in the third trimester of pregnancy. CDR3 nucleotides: TGTGCCAGCAGTTGGACAGGGGGAGCTGAAGCTTTCTTT. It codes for CASSWTGGAEAFF.